Following are 7 T cell receptor beta chains from one sample sequenced in a study of Tregs in tolerant kidney transplant recipients. Measured with immunoSEQ multiplex PCR; TCRdb has only the in-frame clones, and not every one. Of 90,000 to 120,000 clones detected, around 89% appear once; the ten largest clones hold roughly 0.31%. Sequenced here: CD4+ T cells from blood, sampled before the transplant. The receptors stem from a human donor who received a combined kidney and bone marrow transplant.

The V gene is TRBV9, the J gene TRBJ2-1; the match to TRBD2 covers 8 bases. This CDR3 has 15 amino acids. CDR1 is SGDLS, CDR2 YYNGEE, per germline. V gave up 3 bases and J gave up 0 bases; unmatched junction bases: 2. The CDR3: CASSATSVSYNEQFF. The CDR3 bases are TGTGCCAGCAGCGCGACTAGCGTCTCCTACAATGAGCAGTTCTTC.

The V and J genes are TRBV5-4 and TRBJ2-3, with D possibly matching TRBD2 (6 bases). Germline V lookup: CDR1 SGHNT, CDR2 YYREEE (reference sequence). The ends were cut back, 4 bases at V and 2 bases at J, with 11 bases in the middle. The CDR3 has 14 residues. The CDR3 coding sequence is TGTGCCAGCAGCCATGGGACTGCCACAGATACGCAGTATTTT. This gives the protein CASSHGTATDTQYF. Supplemented by reference TRBV5-4 and TRBJ2-3, the full variable domain reads ETGVTQSPTHLIKTRGQQVTLRCSSQSGHNTVSWYQQALGQGPQFIFQYYREEENGRGNFPPRFSGLQFPNYSSELNVNALELDDSALYLCASSHGTATDTQYFGPGTRLTVL.

The rearrangement uses TRBV2 and TRBJ1-4, with 7 bases identical to TRBD1. Germline V gene data show CDR1 as SNHLY and CDR2 as FYNNEI. The CDR3 consists of 15 residues. V was pared by 4 bases and J by 7 bases, with 9 bases of the junction left unmatched. CDR3 loop: CASSAVQGGAEKLFF. Here the CDR3 DNA reads TGTGCCAGCAGTGCCGTCCAGGGGGGTGCTGAAAAACTGTTTTTT.

The gene calls are TRBV9 and TRBJ2-5, with TRBD2 matching 11 bases. V shed 0 bases, J shed 5 bases, and the junction held 6 bases outside the gene matches. CDR1 is SGDLS, CDR2 YYNGEE, per germline. The CDR3 is made up of 16 amino acids. CDR3 coding DNA: TGTGCCAGCAGCGTAGGTAGCGGGGGGGCAGGGGAGACCCAGTACTTC. Translated, it gives CASSVGSGGAGETQYF.

V gene TRBV6-5 combines with J gene TRBJ2-2; D possibly corresponds to TRBD1 (6 bases). V lost 2 bases, J lost 6 bases, and 10 bases lay in between. Per the germline V gene, CDR1 is MNHEY and CDR2 is SVGAGI. The CDR3 contains 14 residues. CDR3 bases: TGTGCCAGCAGTTACATGTCAGGGGCCGGGGAGCTGTTTTTT. Translating it yields CASSYMSGAGELFF.

The chain recombines TRBV4-2 with TRBJ2-2; D unresolved. The V and J ends lost 4 bases and 1 base respectively, with 16 bases between them. Germline V CDR1 and CDR2: LGHNA, YNFKEQ. The CDR3 runs 17 residues. The CDR3 DNA reads as TGTGCCAGCAGCCCCTCAGTGGCTAGTCGGAACACCGGGGAGCTGTTTTTT. Its protein is CASSPSVASRNTGELFF.

The chain carries TRBV18 and TRBJ2-7; D possibly corresponds to TRBD1 (5 bases). Germline CDR1 reads KGHSH; CDR2 reads LQKENI. V lost 3 bases to trimming and J lost 6 bases, with 15 bases between them. The CDR3 length is 14 residues. The CDR3 DNA follows: TGTGCCAGCTCACCTCTACCTCAGGGATCCGAGCAGTACTTC. Encoded protein: CASSPLPQGSEQYF.